This is a list of T cell receptor beta chains from one sample in a study of cytomegalovirus exposure and HLA in healthy donors. Profiling relied on immunoSEQ multiplex PCR, and the TCRdb table lists in-frame clones only, not all of them. This table has some 130,000 clones, more than 80% appearing once. Sequences were obtained from PBMCs. These TCRs come from a man aged 40-50 years in good health and CMV-seronegative. Both conserved end residues are part of each CDR3. A D gene is named only where the DNA matches it firmly. Clone sizes are given selectively: once, few, many, or a class where the clone is expanded.

TRBD1 - TRBJ1-3 TRBV2 TGTGCCAGCAGGTCGGGACAGAGCTCTGGAAACACCATATATTTT CASRSGQSSGNTIYF
TRBD2 - TRBJ2-1 TRBV7-3 TGTGCCAGCAGCCCCTTCCTAGCGGCCTCCTACAATGAGCAGTTCTTC CASSPFLAASYNEQFF
- - TRBJ1-2 TRBV10-3 TGTGCCATCAGCCGGGACACGTCTTACTATGGCTACACCTTC CAISRDTSYYGYTF
TRBD1 few TRBJ1-1 TRBV30 TGTGCCTGGAGTGTACAGGGGGCTAGTGAAGCTTTCTTT CAWSVQGASEAFF
TRBD2 - TRBJ2-1 TRBV2 TGTGCCAGCAGGGAACTAGCGGGAGTGGGCAATGAGCAGTTCTTC CASRELAGVGNEQFF
TRBD2 - TRBJ2-2 TRBV7-3 TGTGCCAGCAGCGCCCGGGAGGTCGGGGAGCTGTTTTTT CASSAREVGELFF
TRBD1 once TRBJ2-7 TRBV5-1 TGCGCCAGCAGCTTTTCACCTCCCGGGACAGGGAGCGACGAGCAGTACTTC CASSFSPPGTGSDEQYF
TRBD2 - TRBJ2-1 TRBV7-9 TGTGCCAGCAGCCGACCGGGACTAGCGGCCTCCTACAATGAGCAGTTCTTC CASSRPGLAASYNEQFF
TRBD1 - TRBJ2-7 TRBV5-1 TGCGCCAGCAGCTCTCGGACAGGGTACTCCTACGAGCAGTACTTC CASSSRTGYSYEQYF
- - TRBJ1-6 TRBV2 TGTGCCAGCAGAGGGGACACCCCCTATAATTCACCCCTCCACTTT CASRGDTPYNSPLHF
TRBD2 - TRBJ2-7 TRBV2 TGTGCCAGCAGTCCCAGGACCGCTAGCGGGAGGAGCAGGCCTACCTACGAGCAGTACTTC CASSPRTASGRSRPTYEQYF
TRBD1 - TRBJ1-1 TRBV29-1 TGCAGCGCAGGACAGGGGGCCTCGGGCACTGAAGCTTTCTTT CSAGQGASGTEAFF
TRBD1 few TRBJ2-2 TRBV6-4 TGTGCCAGCAGGCCCGGGACAGGGGCCGGGGAGCTGTTTTTT CASRPGTGAGELFF
TRBD1 once TRBJ1-5 TRBV19 TGTGCCAGTAGTAGCGCGGACAGGGAACTTCAGCCCCAGCATTTT CASSSADRELQPQHF
- - TRBJ2-1 TRBV4-1 TGCGCCAGCAGCAATGTCCCTCTCAGCTCCTACAATGAGCAGTTCTTC CASSNVPLSSYNEQFF
- few TRBJ2-3 TRBV6-1 TGTGCCAGCAGTGAGAAGCGGTCCCGTTTCACAGATACGCAGTATTTT CASSEKRSRFTDTQYF
TRBD1 - TRBJ1-4 TRBV7-2 TGTGCCAGCAGACCCGGGACAGGGGGCTTTGGAAAACTGTTTTTT CASRPGTGGFGKLFF
- - TRBJ2-5 TRBV19 TGTGCCAGTAGTATGGGGGGGGCAGAGACCCAGTACTTC CASSMGGAETQYF
TRBD2 - TRBJ2-7 TRBV18 TGTGCCAGCTCAACTACTAGCGCCCCCTCCTACGAGCAGTACTTC CASSTTSAPSYEQYF
TRBD1 - TRBJ1-2 TRBV2 TGTGCCAGCGTTAGACAGGGGGAGAACTATGGCTACACCTTC CASVRQGENYGYTF
- few TRBJ1-1 TRBV5-6 TGTGCCAGCAGCTTGTTACAGGCGAACACTGAAGCTTTCTTT CASSLLQANTEAFF
- - TRBJ1-1 TRBV27 TGTGCCAGCAGGAAACCGGGAACTGAAGCTTTCTTT CASRKPGTEAFF
- - TRBJ1-5 TRBV4-1 TGCGCCAGCAGCCAAGAGACAAATAGCAATCAGCCCCAGCATTTT CASSQETNSNQPQHF
TRBD1 - TRBJ1-1 TRBV18 TGTGCCAGCTCACCATTGGCAGGGGGCGTCACTGAAGCTTTCTTT CASSPLAGGVTEAFF
- - TRBJ2-7 TRBV19 TGTGCCAGTAGTAGGGATCCGGGGTTCTACGAGCAGTACTTC CASSRDPGFYEQYF